This T cell receptor (beta chain) was sequenced for a study of blood T cells in healthy people across ages. Then a second PCR, running roughly 7 to 11 cycles, was carried out with a sample-barcoded 5' primer and a J-beta primer mix. TCRdb recomputed calls from the 5' RACE reads with MiXCR, one row per CDR3 protein. Of 630,000 or so distinct CDR3 sequences in the sample, less than 35% were seen once. The V end was cut by 4 bases, the J end by 2 bases, with 12 bases between. This CDR3 spans 14 amino acids. Looked up from germline, CDR1 is GTSNPN and CDR2 is SVGIG (reference sequence). What was sequenced was blood. The rearrangement links TRBV30 to TRBJ2-1, with D tentatively TRBD2 (7 bases). This receptor was taken from a woman older than 75 in good health. The CDR3 protein is CAWNKGGAYNEQFF. CDR3 bases: TGTGCCTGGAACAAGGGGGGGGCCTACAATGAGCAGTTCTTC.